This passage covers 14 T cell receptor beta chains from one sample sequenced in a study of beta chain features in type 1 diabetes. Every isolated RNA sample was fully reverse transcribed, so sequencing captured expressed TCRB transcripts. Generated by immunoSEQ multiplex PCR, the TCRdb table keeps only in-frame clones and is missing some. The sample yields 200,000 to 250,000 clones, about a tenth seen once. Specimen: central memory CD4+ T cells from blood. Receptor source: a man between 18 and 35 years old in good health.

Comment on this clone: A clone one base away is much larger, so this may be a read error. This rearrangement joins TRBV30 to TRBJ2-2, with TRBD2 as a possible D gene (5 bases). CDR1 GTSNPN and CDR2 SVGIG come from the germline V gene (reference sequence). CDR3 length: 14 residues. Trimming took off 3 bases at V and 4 bases at J, with 12 bases between the two ends. The CDR3 region has the DNA TGTGCCTGGAGGCGGCTAGCAATCACCGGGGAGCTGTTTTTT. This translates into CAWRRLAITGELFF.

This clone has only one observation. J is TRBJ2-3 and V is TRBV6-6; D perhaps matches TRBD2 (5 bases). The CDR3 extends over 16 amino acids. The germline V gene encodes CDR1 MNHNY and CDR2 SVGAGI (reference sequence). V shed 2 bases and J shed 0 bases, with 12 bases lying between them. This CDR3 is CASSYGVAQSTDTQYF. The CDR3 DNA is TGTGCCAGCAGTTACGGAGTAGCGCAAAGCACAGATACGCAGTATTTT.

This clone showed up just a few times. The J gene is TRBJ2-7, the V gene TRBV9, with D perhaps given as TRBD1 or TRBD2 (5 bases each). Germline lookup yields CDR1 SGDLS and CDR2 YYNGEE. V lost 1 base to trimming and J lost 1 base, with 9 bases between them. The CDR3 has 14 residues. CDR3 region: CASSVTGGSYEQYF. The CDR3, as DNA: TGTGCCAGCAGCGTAACAGGCGGGTCCTACGAGCAGTACTTC.

A few counts support this clone. This chain uses TRBV6-5 with TRBJ1-5; D may be TRBD1 (6 bases). The CDR3 totals 15 residues. CDR1 is MNHEY and CDR2 is SVGAGI in the germline V gene. V gave up 6 bases and J gave up 7 bases, with 19 bases separating them. In nucleotides, the CDR3 is TGTGCCAGCAGACCGGTACAGGGAGGCGGGCAGCCCCAGCATTTT. It encodes CASRPVQGGGQPQHF.

J is TRBJ2-1 and V is TRBV28, with TRBD2 identical over 8 bases. This CDR3 region has 14 residues. From germline, CDR1 is MDHEN and CDR2 SYDVKM. Trimming took 5 bases from V and 7 from J; bases not matched to a gene: 7. DNA of the CDR3: TGTGCCAGCAGTCCCAGGACTAGCTTTAATGAGCAGTTCTTC. Protein sequence: CASSPRTSFNEQFF.

This clone has ten or more counts. The genes are TRBV7-2 and TRBJ2-3; D unclear. CDR1 is SGHTA, CDR2 FQGNSA, per germline. The CDR3 covers 15 residues. The ends were cut back, 1 base at V and 2 bases at J, with 10 bases in the middle. Written as DNA, the CDR3 is TGTGCCAGCAGCTTAGACGGCTGGAACACAGATACGCAGTATTTT. Protein product: CASSLDGWNTDTQYF.

This chain uses TRBV15 with TRBJ1-3; 7 bases align to TRBD1. The CDR3 runs to 15 residues. Germline V gene data show CDR1 as LNHNV and CDR2 as YYDKDF (reference sequence). Trimming at V came to 5 bases and at J to 2 bases, leaving 6 bases not matched to a gene. The CDR3 DNA reads as TGTGCCACCAGCCCAGACAGGGCCACTGGAAACACCATATATTTT. Encoded protein: CATSPDRATGNTIYF.

DNA of the CDR3: TGTGCCAGCAGCCAGGAATCCCCTACGCCCCAGCATTTT. Translation gives CASSQESPTPQHF. This chain joins TRBV4-2 and TRBJ1-5; D is undetermined. Between the trimmed V and J ends, which lost 3 bases and 9 bases, there was a span of 12 bases. Germline CDR1 is LGHNA and CDR2 is YNFKEQ. The CDR3 length is 13 residues.

The chain combines TRBV6-6 with TRBJ1-1; D is uncertain. V lost 6 bases to trimming and J lost 3 bases, with 20 bases between them. CDR3 length: 16 residues. Germline CDR1 is MNHNY and CDR2 is SVGAGI (reference sequence). DNA for the CDR3: TGTGCCAGCAGAGCGCTTGGACTCACTATGGACACTGAAGCTTTCTTT. Residues: CASRALGLTMDTEAFF.

The chain recombines TRBV6-5 with TRBJ2-4, with 7 bases aligning to TRBD1. Per germline, CDR1 MNHEY and CDR2 SVGAGI. This CDR3 region has 11 residues. Losses at the gene ends were 8 bases for V and 7 bases for J; bases not matched to a gene: 2. Written as DNA, the CDR3 is TGTGCCAGCGGACAGGCCAACATTCAGTACTTC. Translating it yields CASGQANIQYF.

This clone was recorded many times. This chain links TRBV19 with TRBJ1-4; D not resolved. Trimming pared 3 bases from V and 8 bases from J, leaving 13 bases between. The CDR3 consists of 14 residues. Germline V gene lookup returns CDR1 LNHDA and CDR2 SQIVND (reference sequence). In DNA form, the CDR3 reads TGTGCCAGTAGTATTGGAACATCTCCAGAAAAACTGTTTTTT. Translation gives CASSIGTSPEKLFF.

This clone has only a few counts. CDR3 region: CASSRLAGEAYEQYF. The CDR3 DNA reads TGTGCCAGCAGCCGACTAGCGGGAGAAGCCTACGAGCAGTACTTC. The chain combines TRBV28 with TRBJ2-7; 12 positions match TRBD2. CDR3 size: 15 residues. Germline V gene sequence: CDR1 MDHEN, CDR2 SYDVKM. Trimming removed 6 bases from V and 2 bases from J; junction bases left unmatched: 5.

J is TRBJ2-5 and V is TRBV6-5; D may match TRBD1 or TRBD2 (5 bases each). There are 12 residues in the CDR3. V lost 6 bases and J 5 bases, leaving 10 bases between the germline ends. Germline V lookup: CDR1 MNHEY, CDR2 SVGAGI. CDR3 nucleotide sequence: TGTGCCAGCAGCGAGGGGTATGAGACCCAGTACTTC. Protein sequence: CASSEGYETQYF.

The rearrangement joins TRBV7-9 to TRBJ1-1, with D hard to call. The CDR3 runs 13 residues. CDR1 is SEHNR, CDR2 FQNEAQ, per germline (reference sequence). Trimming removed 4 bases from V and 4 bases from J, with 10 bases in between. The CDR3 sequence is CASSSEGRTEAFF. The CDR3 DNA reads as TGTGCCAGCAGCTCAGAAGGACGCACTGAAGCTTTCTTT.